A selection of T cell receptor beta chains follows, all from one sample in a study of T cells after yellow fever vaccination. TCRdb ran MiXCR on the 5' RACE reads and lists one entry per CDR3 protein. Of some 600,000 distinct CDR3 sequences in the sample, around a sixth are singletons; the top ten hold 17%. Sequences were derived from PBMCs, sampled 5 days after the first yellow fever vaccination. Receptors originate from a man in his late teens or twenties who received the YFV17D yellow fever vaccine. The CDR3 runs from the conserved cysteine through the conserved F or W. The order of the fields is V gene, clone size, J gene, D gene, CDR3 protein, CDR3 DNA. A D gene is named only where the DNA matches it firmly. Clone sizes are given selectively: once, few, many, or a class where the clone is expanded.

TRBV7-2	few	TRBJ2-2	TRBD2	CASSPPGRGGAIGELFF	TGTGCCAGCAGCCCTCCGGGGCGCGGGGGGGCCATCGGGGAGCTGTTTTTT
TRBV14	-	TRBJ2-3	-	CASSQDIGAVGTDTQYF	TGTGCCAGCAGCCAAGATATAGGGGCTGTAGGCACAGATACGCAGTATTTT
TRBV5-1	-	TRBJ1-3	-	CASSTDSSSGNTIYF	TGCGCCAGCAGCACAGACAGTAGCTCTGGAAACACCATATATTTT
TRBV12-3/TRBV12-4	-	TRBJ2-1	-	CASSWGEGSRGFDEQFF	TGTGCCAGCAGTTGGGGGGAGGGGTCAAGGGGGTTCGATGAGCAGTTCTTC
TRBV6-1	few	TRBJ1-5	-	CASSPRDNIQPQHF	TGTGCCAGCAGCCCCCGGGACAACATTCAGCCCCAGCATTTT
TRBV9	few	TRBJ2-3	TRBD2	CASSPFGRGVTDTQYF	TGTGCCAGCAGCCCCTTCGGGCGGGGGGTCACAGATACGCAGTATTTT
TRBV5-6	few	TRBJ2-7	-	CASSWTRGVYEQYF	TGTGCCAGCAGCTGGACCCGCGGGGTATACGAGCAGTACTTC
TRBV29-1	-	TRBJ2-5	TRBD1	CSVRDSPLQETQYF	TGCAGCGTGAGGGACAGCCCTCTTCAAGAGACCCAGTACTTC
TRBV7-9	few	TRBJ2-2	-	CASSSELFF	TGTGCCAGCAGCTCGGAGCTGTTTTTT
TRBV12-3/TRBV12-4	few	TRBJ1-1	-	CASSLSGLGTEAFF	TGTGCCAGCAGTCTTTCAGGGTTAGGAACTGAAGCTTTCTTT
TRBV6-5	-	TRBJ2-5	TRBD1	CASSHWTGGQETQYF	TGTGCCAGCAGTCACTGGACAGGGGGCCAAGAGACCCAGTACTTC
TRBV7-9	few	TRBJ2-7	-	CASSLTAWEQYF	TGTGCCAGCAGCTTAACAGCCTGGGAGCAGTACTTC
TRBV15	-	TRBJ1-6	-	CATSTPGTENSPLHF	TGTGCCACCAGCACACCCGGGACCGAAAATTCACCCCTCCACTTT
TRBV29-1	-	TRBJ1-2	-	CSVVGQYYGYTF	TGCAGCGTTGTTGGACAGTACTATGGCTACACCTTC
TRBV7-8	few	TRBJ2-7	-	CASSLTYRSDLSYEQYF	TGTGCCAGCAGCTTAACTTATAGGTCAGACCTTTCCTACGAGCAGTACTTC
TRBV4-1	few	TRBJ1-5	-	CASSQEGRYQPQHF	TGCGCCAGCAGCCAAGAGGGCAGATATCAGCCCCAGCATTTT
TRBV24-1	-	TRBJ2-1	-	CATSDLQGGNYNEQFF	TGTGCCACCAGTGATTTGCAAGGTGGGAACTACAATGAGCAGTTCTTC
TRBV5-1	many	TRBJ2-7	TRBD2	CASSSRQSGGYEQYF	TGCGCCAGCAGCTCCCGACAGAGCGGGGGCTACGAGCAGTACTTC
TRBV10-3	few	TRBJ2-7	-	CAISDYAPSKYEQYF	TGTGCCATCAGTGATTATGCCCCCTCGAAGTACGAGCAGTACTTC
TRBV29-1	-	TRBJ2-4	-	CSVEGIAKNIQYF	TGCAGCGTTGAGGGGATTGCCAAAAACATTCAGTACTTC
TRBV12-3/TRBV12-4	-	TRBJ2-1	-	CASTPGLNNEQFF	TGTGCCAGCACCCCGGGACTTAACAATGAGCAGTTCTTC
TRBV18	few	TRBJ2-1	TRBD1	CASSPQTGSNEQFF	TGTGCCAGCTCACCCCAGACAGGGTCCAATGAGCAGTTCTTC
TRBV2	few	TRBJ2-5	TRBD1	CATGQDQETQYF	TGTGCCACTGGACAGGACCAAGAGACCCAGTACTTC
TRBV5-4	-	TRBJ1-6	-	CASSLSQGYNSPLHF	TGTGCCAGCAGCTTGAGCCAGGGTTATAATTCACCCCTCCACTTT
TRBV6-5	few	TRBJ2-3	-	CASSYSWRGRTDTQYF	TGTGCCAGCAGTTACTCTTGGAGGGGGCGGACAGATACGCAGTATTTT
TRBV14	few	TRBJ2-3	-	CASSQEHTALTDTQYF	TGTGCCAGCAGCCAAGAACACACGGCCCTTACGGATACGCAGTATTTT
TRBV6-1	few	TRBJ2-1	-	CASRPLGGPLYNEQFF	TGTGCCAGCAGACCCTTGGGGGGCCCTCTCTACAATGAGCAGTTCTTC
TRBV7-9	few	TRBJ2-7	-	CASSPPGDDYEQYF	TGTGCCAGCAGCCCCCCGGGGGATGATTACGAGCAGTACTTC
TRBV5-1	few	TRBJ2-1	-	CASSLESASAGVFF	TGCGCCAGCAGCTTGGAGTCCGCGAGCGCGGGCGTTTTCTTC
TRBV6-2/TRBV6-3	-	TRBJ2-2	TRBD2	CASSYLAGGPGELFF	TGTGCCAGCAGTTACCTAGCGGGGGGCCCCGGGGAGCTGTTTTTT
TRBV24-1	many	TRBJ2-2	-	CATSPRENTGELFF	TGTGCCACCAGCCCCAGGGAGAACACCGGGGAGCTGTTTTTT
TRBV20-1	-	TRBJ1-2	TRBD1	CSQKRQGDYGYTF	TGCAGTCAAAAGCGCCAGGGGGACTATGGCTACACCTTC
TRBV18	-	TRBJ1-1	-	CASSRELGNTEAFF	TGTGCCAGCTCACGGGAGTTAGGGAACACTGAAGCTTTCTTT
TRBV15	-	TRBJ2-3	-	CATSRPTDTQYF	TGTGCCACCAGCAGGCCCACAGATACGCAGTATTTT
TRBV7-8	-	TRBJ2-1	-	CASSLGHYDISYNEPFF	TGTGCCAGCAGCTTAGGGCACTACGACATCTCCTACAATGAGCCGTTCTTC